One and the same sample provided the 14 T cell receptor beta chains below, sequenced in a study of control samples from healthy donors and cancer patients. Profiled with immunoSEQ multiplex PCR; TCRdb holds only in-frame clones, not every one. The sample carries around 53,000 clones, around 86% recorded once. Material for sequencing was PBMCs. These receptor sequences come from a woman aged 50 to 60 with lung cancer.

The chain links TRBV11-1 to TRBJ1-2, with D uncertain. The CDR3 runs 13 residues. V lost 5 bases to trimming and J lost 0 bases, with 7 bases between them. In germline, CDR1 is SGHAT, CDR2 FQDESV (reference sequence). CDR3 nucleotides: TGTGCCAGCAGCCCGACCCCTAACTATGGCTACACCTTC. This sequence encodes CASSPTPNYGYTF.

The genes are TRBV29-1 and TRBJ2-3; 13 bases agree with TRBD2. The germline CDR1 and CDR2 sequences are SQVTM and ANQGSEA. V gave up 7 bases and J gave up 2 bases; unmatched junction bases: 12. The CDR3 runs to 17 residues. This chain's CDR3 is CSARRTSGGPLTDTQYF. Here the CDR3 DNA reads TGCAGCGCTCGGAGGACTAGCGGGGGTCCCCTCACAGATACGCAGTATTTT.

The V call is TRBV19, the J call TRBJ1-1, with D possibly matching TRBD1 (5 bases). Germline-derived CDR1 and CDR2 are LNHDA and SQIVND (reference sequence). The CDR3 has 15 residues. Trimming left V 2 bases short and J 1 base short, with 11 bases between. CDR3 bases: TGTGCCAGTAGTATATTAGGACACCAGAACACTGAAGCTTTCTTT. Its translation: CASSILGHQNTEAFF.

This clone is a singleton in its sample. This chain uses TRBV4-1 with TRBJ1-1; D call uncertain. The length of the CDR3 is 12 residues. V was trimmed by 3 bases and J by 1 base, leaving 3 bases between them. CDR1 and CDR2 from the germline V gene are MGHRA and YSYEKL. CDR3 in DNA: TGCGCCAGCAGCCACGGGAACACTGAAGCTTTCTTT. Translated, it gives CASSHGNTEAFF.

The CDR3: CASGLVRGAGAMNTEAFF. The CDR3 region has the DNA TGTGCTAGTGGTTTGGTACGGGGGGCAGGGGCCATGAACACTGAAGCTTTCTTT. The chain joins TRBV12-5 to TRBJ1-1, with D possibly matching TRBD1 (6 bases). The CDR3 is made up of 18 amino acids. Trimming pared 0 bases from V and 0 bases from J, leaving 17 bases between. The V gene's germline CDR1 is LGHNT and CDR2 FRNRAP.

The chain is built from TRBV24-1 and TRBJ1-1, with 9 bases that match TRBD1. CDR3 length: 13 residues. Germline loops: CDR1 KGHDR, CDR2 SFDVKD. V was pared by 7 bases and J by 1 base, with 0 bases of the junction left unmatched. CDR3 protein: CATRGQGNTEAFF. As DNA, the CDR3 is TGTGCCACCAGGGGACAGGGGAACACTGAAGCTTTCTTT.

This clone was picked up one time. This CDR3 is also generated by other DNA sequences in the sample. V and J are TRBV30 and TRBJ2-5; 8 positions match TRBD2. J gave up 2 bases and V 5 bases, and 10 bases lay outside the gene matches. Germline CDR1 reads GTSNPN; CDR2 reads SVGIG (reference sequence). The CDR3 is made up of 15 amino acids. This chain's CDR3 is CAWGPGGARQETQYF. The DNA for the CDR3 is TGTGCCTGGGGACCGGGGGGGGCTCGTCAAGAGACCCAGTACTTC.

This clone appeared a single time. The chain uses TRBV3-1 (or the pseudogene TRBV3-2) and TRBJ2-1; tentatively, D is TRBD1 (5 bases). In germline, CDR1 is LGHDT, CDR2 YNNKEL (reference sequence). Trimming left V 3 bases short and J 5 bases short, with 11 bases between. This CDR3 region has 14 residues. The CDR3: CASSQGSTDNEQFF. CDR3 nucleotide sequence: TGTGCCAGCAGCCAGGGCTCGACAGACAATGAGCAGTTCTTC.

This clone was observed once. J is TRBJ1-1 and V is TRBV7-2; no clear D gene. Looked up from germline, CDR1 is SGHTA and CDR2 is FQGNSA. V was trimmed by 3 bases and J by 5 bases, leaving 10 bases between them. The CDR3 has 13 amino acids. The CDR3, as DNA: TGTGCCAGCAGCTTGTGGACGCGGACTGAAGCTTTCTTT. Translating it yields CASSLWTRTEAFF.

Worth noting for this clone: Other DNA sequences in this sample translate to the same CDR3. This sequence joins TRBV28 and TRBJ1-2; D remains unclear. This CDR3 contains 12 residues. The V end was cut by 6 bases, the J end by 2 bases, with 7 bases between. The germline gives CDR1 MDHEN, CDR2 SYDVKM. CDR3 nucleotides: TGTGCCAGCAGCTTAGGGAACTATGGCTACACCTTC. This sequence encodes CASSLGNYGYTF.

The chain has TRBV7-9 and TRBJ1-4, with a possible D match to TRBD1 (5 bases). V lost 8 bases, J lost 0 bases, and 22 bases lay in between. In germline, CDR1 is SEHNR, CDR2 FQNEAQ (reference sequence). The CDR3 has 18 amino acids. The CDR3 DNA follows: TGTGCCAGCTCATCCCCGGGACTTGTAGGCGCAACTAATGAAAAACTGTTTTTT. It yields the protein CASSSPGLVGATNEKLFF.

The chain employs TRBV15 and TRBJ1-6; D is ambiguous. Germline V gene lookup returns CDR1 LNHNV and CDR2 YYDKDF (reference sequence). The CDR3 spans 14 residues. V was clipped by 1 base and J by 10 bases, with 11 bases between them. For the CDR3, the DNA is TGTGCCACCAGCAGAGGGGCGAGAGGCTCACCCCTCCACTTT. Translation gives CATSRGARGSPLHF.

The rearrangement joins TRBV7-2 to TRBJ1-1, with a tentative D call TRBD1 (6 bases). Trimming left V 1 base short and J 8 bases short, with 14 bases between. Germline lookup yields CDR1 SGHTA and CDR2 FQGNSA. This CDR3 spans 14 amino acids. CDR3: CASSLGGAMEEAFF. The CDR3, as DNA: TGTGCCAGCAGCTTAGGGGGGGCAATGGAAGAAGCTTTCTTT.

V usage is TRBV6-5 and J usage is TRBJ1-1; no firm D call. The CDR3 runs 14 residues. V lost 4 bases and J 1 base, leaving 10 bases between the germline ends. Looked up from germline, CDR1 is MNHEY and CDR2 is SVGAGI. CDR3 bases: TGTGCCAGCAGTTCCGACCACGGGAACACTGAAGCTTTCTTT. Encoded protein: CASSSDHGNTEAFF.